One sample yielded the 26 T cell receptor beta chains listed below, sequenced in a study of T-cell memory formation after mild COVID-19. In TCRdb, the 5' RACE reads were re-called with MiXCR into one record per CDR3 protein. The sample comprises around 300,000 distinct CDR3 sequences, roughly 13% of which are singletons, and about a fifth rests with the top ten. Sequenced input: PBMCs or a T cell subset sorted from them (not recorded which). The receptors come from a man younger than 35 who had mild COVID-19 (a few samples of this study predate the infection). Cell type and time point are not known.

V and J are TRBV12-3 or TRBV12-4 and TRBJ2-3; 10 bases match TRBD1. The CDR3 has 21 residues. The V and J ends lost 6 bases and 1 base, in that order; junction bases with no gene match: 22. The CDR3 region is CASSEGTGDLSPHGGTDTQYF. DNA of the CDR3: TGTGCCAGCAGCGAAGGGACAGGGGACCTCAGCCCCCATGGAGGCACAGATACGCAGTATTTT.

About this clonotype: Germline and junction disagree at one end, which may indicate a read error. The chain carries TRBV6-6 and TRBJ2-2, with a tentative D call TRBD2 (5 bases). Germline V gene data show CDR1 as MNHNY and CDR2 as SVGAGI (reference sequence). This CDR3 spans 13 amino acids. The DNA of the CDR3 is TGTGCCAGCAGTTACCCGGTTACCGGGGAGATGTTTTTT. Protein product: CASSYPVTGEMFF.

The gene calls are TRBV10-3 and TRBJ2-2; unclear D gene. Germline loops: CDR1 ENHRY, CDR2 SYGVKD. This CDR3 region has 14 residues. V lost 3 bases, J lost 7 bases, and 12 bases lay in between. The CDR3 loop reads CAISDGRSIGELFF. The CDR3 DNA reads as TGTGCCATCAGTGACGGTAGGAGTATCGGGGAGCTGTTTTTT.

V usage is TRBV7-9 and J usage is TRBJ2-1, with TRBD2 as a possible D gene (5 bases). Germline-derived CDR1 and CDR2 are SEHNR and FQNEAQ (reference sequence). CDR3 length: 15 amino acids. V gave up 5 bases and J gave up 4 bases, with 15 bases separating them. For the CDR3, the DNA is TGTGCCAGCAGCCCCGTAGGAGGCCCTTACAATGAGCAGTTCTTC. Translation: CASSPVGGPYNEQFF.

This clonotype has a handful of counts. CDR3 residues: CASSWTGGRTEAFF. For the CDR3, the DNA is TGCGCCAGCAGCTGGACAGGGGGTCGGACTGAAGCTTTCTTT. V is TRBV5-1 and J is TRBJ1-1; TRBD1 matches at 10 bases. V lost 3 bases and J lost 5; bases outside the gene matches: 4. This CDR3 has 14 amino acids. From germline, CDR1 is SGHRS and CDR2 YFSETQ.

There are many counts of this clonotype. The genes are TRBV5-1 and TRBJ1-1, with TRBD1 matching over 7 bases. V shed 0 bases, J shed 8 bases, and the junction held 4 bases outside the gene matches. The CDR3 extends over 13 amino acids. The germline V gene has CDR1 SGHRS and CDR2 YFSETQ. The CDR3 DNA reads as TGCGCCAGCAGCTTGGGGCAGGGGGACGAAGCTTTCTTT. This sequence encodes CASSLGQGDEAFF.

This clonotype was counted between two and nine times. The chain is built from TRBV3-1 and TRBJ2-1; maybe TRBD2 (5 bases). Trimming shortened V by 1 base and J by 0 bases, and 7 bases separated the two germline ends. Germline V gene lookup returns CDR1 LGHDT and CDR2 YNNKEL (reference sequence). The CDR3 extends over 15 amino acids. In nucleotides, the CDR3 is TGTGCCAGCAGCCAAGGGGAGAGCTCCTACAATGAGCAGTTCTTC. This codes for CASSQGESSYNEQFF.

The chain couples TRBV5-1 to TRBJ1-4; 9 bases agree with TRBD1. V was pared by 2 bases and J by 14 bases, with 4 bases of the junction left unmatched. Germline V CDR1 and CDR2: SGHRS, YFSETQ. The CDR3 is 12 amino acids. CDR3 DNA: TGCGCCAGCAGCTTTACCGGGACAGGGCTGTTTTTT. Its translation is CASSFTGTGLFF.

There are a few counts of this clonotype. This rearrangement joins TRBV27 to TRBJ1-6; unclear D gene. V lost 8 bases to trimming and J lost 7 bases, with 15 bases between them. Looked up from germline, CDR1 is MNHEY and CDR2 is SMNVEV (reference sequence). The CDR3 spans 14 residues. In DNA form, the CDR3 reads TGTGCCAGCCGTCGGGCAGGCCTCAATTCACCCCTCCACTTT. It yields the protein CASRRAGLNSPLHF.

This clonotype was detected only a few times. This sequence joins TRBV7-8 and TRBJ1-2, with D perhaps matching TRBD1 (6 bases). The CDR3 is made up of 14 amino acids. The V gene lost 1 base and the J gene lost 4 bases, with 10 bases spanning the gap. Per germline, CDR1 SGHVS and CDR2 FQNEAQ. CDR3 coding DNA: TGTGCCAGCAGCTTAGGAGGGACACTCTATGGCTACACCTTC. Translation gives CASSLGGTLYGYTF.

The rearrangement uses TRBV5-1 and TRBJ2-3, with D unclear. V lost 0 bases and J lost 5, with 13 bases in between. CDR1 is SGHRS, CDR2 YFSETQ, per germline. The CDR3 runs 15 residues. CDR3 sequence (DNA): TGCGCCAGCAGCTTGGGGGCTAGTACGATAGATACGCAGTATTTT. Amino acids: CASSLGASTIDTQYF.

The chain couples TRBV6-5 to TRBJ1-2; 8 nucleotides agree with TRBD1. V was clipped by 5 bases and J by 8 bases; unmatched bases: 4. Germline V gene lookup returns CDR1 MNHEY and CDR2 SVGAGI. This CDR3 comprises 12 residues. For the CDR3, the DNA is TGTGCCAGCAGTGGACAGGGCCTCGGCTACACCTTC. This sequence encodes CASSGQGLGYTF.

The table lists this clonotype with many counts. The chain recombines TRBV7-2 with TRBJ2-3; 10 positions match TRBD2. The ends lost 5 bases at V and 1 base at J; junction bases unmatched: 6. CDR3 length equals 16 residues. Germline V gene lookup returns CDR1 SGHTA and CDR2 FQGNSA. The CDR3 protein is CASSRNSGGGTDTQYF. The CDR3 DNA reads as TGTGCCAGCAGCCGAAACAGCGGGGGGGGCACAGATACGCAGTATTTT. The full variable domain, in which reference TRBV7-2 and TRBJ2-3 provide the parts outside the CDR3, is GAGVSQSPSNKVTEKGKDVELRCDPISGHTALYWYRQSLGQGLEFLIYFQGNSAPDKSGLPSDRFSAERTGGSVSTLTIQRTQQEDSAVYLCASSRNSGGGTDTQYFGPGTRLTVL.

This chain uses TRBV3-1 with TRBJ2-3; D ambiguous. V lost 4 bases, J lost 3 bases, and 8 bases lay in between. The CDR3 is 13 residues long. Germline assignment: CDR1 LGHDT and CDR2 YNNKEL (reference sequence). The CDR3 is CASSPQATDTQYF. The CDR3 DNA reads as TGTGCCAGCAGCCCCCAGGCGACAGATACGCAGTATTTT.

The gene calls are TRBV9 and TRBJ2-1, with 7 bases aligning to TRBD2. Per the germline V gene, CDR1 is SGDLS and CDR2 is YYNGEE. CDR3 length: 15 amino acids. V dropped 2 bases and J dropped 2; count of bases not matched to a gene: 4. The DNA for the CDR3 is TGTGCCAGCAGCGTTGGGAGCGGGGCCTACAATGAGCAGTTCTTC. Protein: CASSVGSGAYNEQFF.

This sequence joins TRBV7-6 and TRBJ2-2, with D possibly TRBD2 on 5 matching bases. CDR1 is SGHVS and CDR2 is FNYEAQ in the germline V gene. CDR3 length equals 14 residues. Trimming removed 8 bases at V and 3 bases at J, with 13 bases between. The CDR3 is CASGRGSDTGELFF. CDR3 nucleotides: TGTGCCAGCGGGAGAGGGAGCGACACCGGGGAGCTGTTTTTT.

The sample holds one count of this clonotype. J is TRBJ1-2 and V is TRBV9, with 7 nucleotides matching TRBD1. The CDR3 covers 15 residues. Germline loops: CDR1 SGDLS, CDR2 YYNGEE. The V segment lost 5 bases and the J segment 5 bases; nucleotides outside the gene matches: 12. CDR3 protein: CASSATGTALYGYTF. Written as DNA, the CDR3 is TGTGCCAGCAGTGCAACTGGGACAGCTCTTTATGGCTACACCTTC.

This clonotype was seen more than once but under ten times. CDR3 nucleotides: TGTGCCAGCAGCTTGTCGGGAGGGTGGGATACGCAGTATTTT. Protein sequence: CASSLSGGWDTQYF. The chain links TRBV5-6 to TRBJ2-3; 8 bases agree with TRBD2. The CDR3 sequence is 14 residues long. Germline lookup yields CDR1 SGHDT and CDR2 YYEEEE. With 1 base clipped from V and 6 bases from J, the junction kept 4 bases outside the gene matches. The variable domain in full, with the rest retrieved from reference TRBV5-6 and TRBJ2-3, is DAGVTQSPTHLIKTRGQQVTLRCSPKSGHDTVSWYQQALGQGPQFIFQYYEEEERQRGNFPDRFSGHQFPNYSSELNVNALLLGDSALYLCASSLSGGWDTQYFGPGTRLTVL.

This clonotype appeared a few times. The chain carries TRBV20-1 and TRBJ2-1, with D possibly TRBD2 on 6 matching bases. The CDR3 covers 15 residues. The ends were cut back, 0 bases at V and 9 bases at J, with 18 bases in the middle. CDR1 and CDR2 (germline): DFQATT, SNEGSKA (reference sequence). CDR3 nucleotides: TGCAGTGCTAGAGATCCGGCGGGGCCTGGTGGTGAGCAGTTCTTC. This sequence encodes CSARDPAGPGGEQFF.

This clonotype was counted a few times. The chain is built from TRBV5-4 and TRBJ2-3; no definite D call. CDR1 and CDR2 from the germline V gene are SGHNT and YYREEE (reference sequence). The CDR3 is 13 residues long. Trimming cost V 1 base and J 6 bases, with 9 bases left between them. This CDR3 is CASSLFGADTQYF. Written as DNA, the CDR3 is TGTGCCAGCAGCTTGTTCGGTGCGGATACGCAGTATTTT.

The V call is TRBV20-1, the J call TRBJ2-7, with TRBD1 matching 10 bases. The CDR3 length is 13 residues. V lost 6 bases to trimming and J lost 6 bases; unmatched junction nucleotides: 8. Per the germline V gene, CDR1 is DFQATT and CDR2 is SNEGSKA (reference sequence). The CDR3, as DNA: TGCAGTGCGTTAGTGGGACAGGGGAGCGAGCAGTACGTC. Encoded protein: CSALVGQGSEQYV.

In the case of this clonotype: One base away lies a much larger clone, so this may be a sequencing read error. J is TRBJ2-3 and V is TRBV7-2; the match to TRBD1 covers 11 bases. Germline assignment: CDR1 SGHTA and CDR2 FQGNSA. The junction had 8 bases not matched to a gene; V was cut back by 7 bases and J by 5 bases. The CDR3 is made up of 15 amino acids. The CDR3: CASIRTGTGGDTQYF. In nucleotides, the CDR3 is TGTGCCAGCATACGAACCGGGACAGGGGGAGATACGCAGTATTTT.

This chain joins TRBV28 and TRBJ2-3; D not certain. The CDR3 is made up of 12 amino acids. Per germline, CDR1 MDHEN and CDR2 SYDVKM. The V and J ends lost 7 bases and 7 bases respectively, with 12 bases between them. This CDR3 is CASNDPRHTQYF. In nucleotides, the CDR3 is TGTGCCAGCAATGACCCCCGACATACGCAGTATTTT.

This clonotype was counted only a few times. The CDR3 coding sequence is TGTGCCGGGGGACAGGGCCTGGGTGAGCAGTTCTTC. Amino acids: CAGGQGLGEQFF. The chain employs TRBV12-3 or TRBV12-4 and TRBJ2-1; 9 nucleotides line up with TRBD1. There are 12 residues in the CDR3. Trimming removed 11 bases from V and 9 bases from J; junction bases left unmatched: 8.

This clonotype has just a few counts. The V gene is TRBV28, the J gene TRBJ2-3, with D uncertain. Trimming cost V 5 bases and J 5 bases, with 17 bases left between them. This CDR3 is built from 15 residues. CDR1 and CDR2 (germline): MDHEN, SYDVKM. The CDR3: CASSPAQSDLDTQYF. In nucleotides, the CDR3 is TGTGCCAGCAGTCCAGCTCAATCCGATCTAGATACGCAGTATTTT.

This clonotype has more than one count but fewer than ten. This rearrangement joins TRBV7-2 to TRBJ2-3; no reliable D call. With 5 bases removed from V and 5 bases from J, the gap between germline ends came to 20 bases. The CDR3 is made up of 16 amino acids. CDR1 is SGHTA and CDR2 is FQGNSA in the germline V gene. The CDR3 reads CASSPQRAGTGDTQYF. CDR3 nucleotide sequence: TGTGCCAGCAGCCCCCAAAGGGCTGGCACGGGAGATACGCAGTATTTT.